One sample yielded the 27 T cell receptor beta chains listed below, sequenced in a study of post-analysis software for immune sequencing data. Whole-study results and caveats: Four or five TRBV segments, TRBV5-6, TRBV5-1 and TRBV20-1 among them, were found more frequent in patients than controls.

Unique-molecular-identifier-tagged TCR beta cDNA libraries were used. Using its own MiXCR run on the PCR reads, TCRdb lists one record per CDR3 protein. The repertoire consists of some 260,000 distinct CDR3 sequences, with 30% to 45% occurring once and the leading ten covering approximately 4.6%. The antigens of these receptors remain unknown. Sequencing used blood. These TCRs come from a girl between 10 and 17 years old with multiple sclerosis.

This clonotype was seen ten or more times. The J gene is TRBJ1-2, the V gene TRBV7-2; 7 positions agree with TRBD1. V was clipped by 5 bases and J by 6 bases; unmatched bases: 12. The germline CDR1 and CDR2 sequences are SGHTA and FQGNSA. This CDR3 region has 15 residues. The CDR3 region has the DNA TGTGCCAGCAGCCCCCTTAGTCGCACAGGGGATGGCTACACCTTC. Amino acid sequence: CASSPLSRTGDGYTF. Together with reference TRBV7-2 and TRBJ1-2, the CDR3 gives the full variable domain: GAGVSQSPSNKVTEKGKDVELRCDPISGHTALYWYRQSLGQGLEFLIYFQGNSAPDKSGLPSDRFSAERTGGSVSTLTIQRTQQEDSAVYLCASSPLSRTGDGYTFGSGTRLTVV.

For this clonotype: A read error may produce the germline difference seen at one junction end. For the CDR3, the DNA is TGCGCCAGCAGCTCACGAACAGGAAGGACTGTAGGTTCTAATGAAAAACTGGTTTTT. Translating it yields CASSSRTGRTVGSNEKLVF. The chain employs TRBV5-1 and TRBJ1-4; D may be TRBD1 (5 bases). CDR3 length: 19 amino acids. Germline assignment: CDR1 SGHRS and CDR2 YFSETQ.

This clonotype was counted between two and nine times. CDR3: CASRPAGDVNTEAFF. Written as DNA, the CDR3 is TGTGCCAGCAGGCCAGCAGGGGACGTGAACACTGAAGCTTTCTTT. The V and J genes are TRBV28 and TRBJ1-1, with D perhaps TRBD1 (6 bases). Trimming cost V 6 bases and J 0 bases, with 14 bases left between them. CDR1 and CDR2 (germline): MDHEN, SYDVKM. The CDR3 length is 15 residues.

This clonotype was observed many times. The V and J genes are TRBV7-2 and TRBJ2-1; 16 bases align to TRBD2. V lost 3 bases to trimming and J lost 1 base; unmatched junction nucleotides: 6. This CDR3 is built from 19 residues. In germline, CDR1 is SGHTA, CDR2 FQGNSA. For the CDR3, the DNA is TGTGCCAGCAGCTTGCGGGGACTAGCGGGGGGGAGGTCCTACAATGAGCAGTTCTTC. It is translated as CASSLRGLAGGRSYNEQFF.

This clonotype has more than one count but fewer than ten. One base away lies a much larger clone, so this may be a sequencing read error. The chain has TRBV4-1 and TRBJ2-5, with TRBD2 matching 7 bases. With 4 bases clipped from V and 7 bases from J, the junction kept 9 bases outside the gene matches. Per germline, CDR1 MGHRA and CDR2 YSYEKL. The CDR3 extends over 14 amino acids. The CDR3 DNA sequence: TGCGCCAGCAGCCCGAATGAGTGGGAGGGGACCCAGTACTTC. Its protein is CASSPNEWEGTQYF.

The table lists this clonotype with a count of one. The junction shows a germline mismatch at one end, possibly a read error. The J gene is TRBJ1-5, the V gene TRBV6-1, with D possibly being TRBD2 (5 bases). The J call may be faulty, since TRBJ2-3 better matches the DNA end. There are 14 residues in the CDR3. Germline V gene sequence: CDR1 MNHNS, CDR2 SASEGT. The CDR3 sequence is CASSPNGNNQPQYF. CDR3 nucleotide sequence: TGTGCTAGCAGTCCCAACGGGAATAATCAGCCCCAGTATTTT.

Comment on this clonotype: It may be a read error: a sequence one base away is much more abundant. The chain uses TRBV12-3 or TRBV12-4 and TRBJ2-7; tentative D call: TRBD2 (5 bases). CDR3 length equals 17 residues. The V end was cut by 5 bases, the J end by 7 bases, with 27 bases between. The CDR3 spells CASSPGPRRGSHNEQYF. DNA for the CDR3: TGTGCCAGCAGTCCTGGCCCCCGAAGAGGGTCCCACAATGAGCAGTACTTC.

The chain links TRBV6-5 to TRBJ2-3; no clear D. This CDR3 has 16 residues. In germline, CDR1 is MNHEY, CDR2 SVGAGI. V dropped 6 bases and J dropped 0 bases, with 16 bases sitting between them. The CDR3 DNA reads TGTGCCAGCAGCCTAGGCCGCCCAACTAGCACAGATACGCAGTATTTT. Encoded protein: CASSLGRPTSTDTQYF.

The rearrangement joins TRBV21-1 to TRBJ1-1; the D call of TRBD1 is as the table states it, not checked on the DNA. TRBV21-1 corresponds to a pseudogene. This CDR3 contains 13 residues. CDR3 residues: CARPPGANTEAFF. The CDR3 DNA reads as TGTGCCAGACCACCGGGCGCAAACACTGAAGCTTTCTTT.

This chain's CDR3 is CGRSGGGGEQYF. DNA for the CDR3: TGCGGCCGGAGTGGGGGAGGGGGCGAGCAGTACTTC. The chain employs TRBV20-1 and TRBJ2-5, with TRBD2 as a possible D gene (7 bases). Matching the DNA end better, TRBJ2-7 makes the J call doubtful. Germline V CDR1 and CDR2: DFQATT, SNEGSKA (reference sequence). The CDR3 contains 12 residues.

Many counts were recorded for this clonotype. The V gene is TRBV5-1, the J gene TRBJ2-3; TRBD1 matches at 7 bases. From germline, CDR1 is SGHRS and CDR2 YFSETQ. CDR3 size: 14 residues. The junction had 2 bases not matched to a gene; V was cut back by 4 bases and J by 0 bases. The CDR3 loop is CASSLTGSTDTQYF. CDR3 sequence (DNA): TGCGCCAGCAGCCTGACAGGGAGCACAGATACGCAGTATTTT.

This clonotype occurred many times. The rearrangement links TRBV5-1 to TRBJ2-1, with TRBD1 matching 10 bases. The germline CDR1 and CDR2 sequences are SGHRS and YFSETQ. The V gene end was trimmed by 0 bases and the J gene end by 4 bases; junction bases not matched to a gene: 7. CDR3 length equals 17 residues. CDR3 bases: TGCGCCAGCAGCTTGGGGGGGGGACAGGGGCGATACAATGAGCAGTTCTTC. Translating gives CASSLGGGQGRYNEQFF. The full variable domain, completed using reference TRBV5-1 and TRBJ2-1, is KAGVTQTPRYLIKTRGQQVTLSCSPISGHRSVSWYQQTPGQGLQFLFEYFSETQRNKGNFPGRFSGRQFSNSRSEMNVSTLELGDSALYLCASSLGGGQGRYNEQFFGPGTRLTVL.

This clonotype showed up many times. J is TRBJ2-1 and V is TRBV11-2; unclear D gene. V gave up 0 bases and J gave up 8 bases, with 8 bases separating them. The CDR3 runs to 13 residues. Germline V gives CDR1 SGHAT, CDR2 FQNNGV. CDR3 nucleotide sequence: TGTGCCAGCAGCTTAGATCGTCACGATGAGCAGTTCTTC. Protein: CASSLDRHDEQFF.

Here the CDR3 reads CASSLGVGKNEQFF. The CDR3 DNA reads as TGTGCCAGCAGCTTGGGGGTCGGGAAAAATGAGCAGTTCTTC. The chain joins TRBV7-2 to TRBJ2-1, with D perhaps assigned TRBD1 or TRBD2 (5 bases each). Trimming shortened V by 3 bases and J by 7 bases, and 13 bases separated the two germline ends. CDR1 and CDR2 (germline): SGHTA, FQGNSA. The CDR3 contains 14 residues.

Concerning this clonotype: A junction boundary mismatches the germline segment, possibly from a read error. CDR3 amino acids: CASSLVGGGRSGNTIYF. The CDR3 DNA reads as TGTGCCAGCAGCTTAGTGGGAGGGGGCCGCTCTGGGAACACCATATATTTT. V usage is TRBV7-8 and J usage is TRBJ1-3; 7 bases map to TRBD1. The germline V gene encodes CDR1 SGHVS and CDR2 FQNEAQ. This CDR3 comprises 17 residues.

The rearrangement links TRBV5-6 to TRBJ2-1, with D unclear. Germline V gene lookup returns CDR1 SGHDT and CDR2 YYEEEE. Trimming cost V 3 bases and J 7 bases, with 8 bases left between them. CDR3 size: 12 residues. CDR3 nucleotides: TGTGCCAGCAGCTACTGGGGAAATGAGCAGTTCTTC. As protein: CASSYWGNEQFF.

Comments on this clonotype: A read error may be the cause here, since a much bigger clone is one base away. V and J are TRBV7-7 and TRBJ2-7, with 13 bases that match TRBD2. Germline values: CDR1 SSHAT, CDR2 FNYEAQ (reference sequence). Trimming cost V 5 bases and J 7 bases; bases outside gene matches: 14. The CDR3 totals 17 residues. The CDR3 is CASSRLAGGSSYNEQYF. The DNA of the CDR3 is TGTGCCAGCAGCCGACTAGCGGGGGGCAGCTCCTACAATGAGCAGTACTTC.

This clonotype was counted at least ten times. The V call is TRBV15, the J call TRBJ2-3, with unresolved D. V was cut by 0 bases and J by 3 bases, with 13 bases left in between. The length of the CDR3 is 16 residues. Germline CDR1 LNHNV, CDR2 YYDKDF (reference sequence). DNA of the CDR3: TGTGCCACCAGCAGAGATAAAGGGAAAGGGACAGATACGCAGTATTTT. It translates to CATSRDKGKGTDTQYF.

This clonotype was recorded a few times. This may be a read error: a much more frequent sequence differs by one nucleotide. This sequence joins TRBV3-1 and TRBJ1-6; D remains unclear. CDR1 LGHDT and CDR2 YNNKEL come from the germline V gene (reference sequence). The CDR3 extends over 13 amino acids. The CDR3 coding sequence is TGTGCCAGCAGCCAAGATACTGGATCACCCCCCCACTTT. Protein product: CASSQDTGSPPHF.

V is TRBV11-2 and J is TRBJ2-3, with TRBD1 matching 9 bases. Germline V CDR1 and CDR2: SGHAT, FQNNGV. This CDR3 comprises 15 residues. Losses at the gene ends were 4 bases for V and 5 bases for J; bases not matched to a gene: 7. The chain's CDR3 is CASSSGTGFEDTQYF. CDR3 coding DNA: TGTGCCAGCAGCTCCGGGACAGGGTTCGAAGATACGCAGTATTTT.

The rearrangement joins TRBV4-3 to TRBJ2-7; no firm D call. The CDR3 spans 17 residues. Trimming removed 2 bases at V and 0 bases at J, with 17 bases between. Germline loops: CDR1 LGHNA, CDR2 YSLEER. For the CDR3, the DNA is TGCGCCAGCAGCCAACCGTATAGCCGCCGGAACTCCTACGAGCAGTACTTC. Residues: CASSQPYSRRNSYEQYF.

This chain links TRBV5-1 with TRBJ2-5, with D maybe TRBD1 (6 bases). Trimming pared 1 base from V and 11 bases from J, leaving 18 bases between. Germline CDR1 SGHRS, CDR2 YFSETQ. The length of the CDR3 is 14 residues. CDR3 bases: TGCGCCAGCAGCTTGCTACAGGGTAACAATGAGCAGTACTTC. Amino acid sequence: CASSLLQGNNEQYF.

In its sample, this clonotype was seen a few times. This may arise from a read error, as a much more abundant clone is one base away. The rearrangement joins TRBV11-3 to TRBJ2-1; 7 bases agree with TRBD2. Germline V gene lookup returns CDR1 SGHNT and CDR2 YENEEA. With 6 bases clipped from V and 7 bases from J, the junction kept 9 bases outside the gene matches. The CDR3 extends over 14 amino acids. The CDR3 region has the DNA TGTGCCAGCAGTCGCGGGGGAAGGTTAAATGAGCAGTTCTTC. Its protein product is CASSRGGRLNEQFF.

This clonotype was counted only a few times. This chain links TRBV7-6 with TRBJ1-2; 8 bases match TRBD1. This CDR3 is built from 15 residues. V gave up 4 bases and J gave up 6 bases; unmatched junction bases: 10. CDR1 is SGHVS and CDR2 is FNYEAQ in the germline V gene. The CDR3 spells CASSSVDRGCDGYTF. The CDR3 region has the DNA TGTGCCAGCAGCTCGGTCGACAGGGGATGCGATGGCTACACCTTC. Full variable domain (remainder filled in from reference TRBV7-6 and TRBJ1-2): GAGVSQSPRYKVTKRGQDVALRCDPISGHVSLYWYRQALGQGPEFLTYFNYEAQQDKSGLPNDRFSAERPEGSISTLTIQRTEQRDSAMYRCASSSVDRGCDGYTFGSGTRLTVV.

The sample holds many counts of this clonotype. CDR3 in DNA: TGTGCCAGCAGCCAAATCCCCTCGACTAGCGGGGGACCGGAATCCTACAATGAGCAGTTCTTC. This sequence encodes CASSQIPSTSGGPESYNEQFF. The rearrangement joins TRBV3-1 to TRBJ2-1, with 12 nucleotides matching TRBD2. The CDR3 is made up of 21 amino acids. V was clipped by 2 bases and J by 1 base; unmatched bases: 15. Germline V CDR1 and CDR2: LGHDT, YNNKEL (reference sequence).

J is TRBJ2-1 and V is TRBV7-2, with D possibly matching TRBD2 (6 bases). Germline-derived CDR1 and CDR2 are SGHTA and FQGNSA. V lost 3 bases and J 2 bases, leaving 17 bases between the germline ends. CDR3 length equals 17 residues. In DNA form, the CDR3 reads TGTGCCAGCAGCTTCCGGGCCAGGAGGGCCACCTACAATGAGCAGTTCTTC. It is translated as CASSFRARRATYNEQFF.

In its sample, this clonotype was seen a few times. This chain connects TRBV7-2 to TRBJ1-4; TRBD1 aligns across 10 bases. CDR3 length: 14 residues. V lost 6 bases, J lost 5 bases, and 3 bases stayed unmatched. Germline-derived CDR1 and CDR2 are SGHTA and FQGNSA. CDR3 DNA: TGTGCCAGCAGTCCGGACAGGGGGAATGAAAAACTGTTTTTT. Its protein product is CASSPDRGNEKLFF.